This T cell receptor beta chain was identified in a study of Graves' ophthalmopathy and Graves' hyperthyroidism. Using RNA transcripts, the TCR beta CDR3 regions were amplified. A first-round RT-PCR used HTBI primers, followed by a second-round multiplex PCR. Using its own MiXCR run on the multiplex PCR reads, TCRdb lists one record per CDR3 protein. The sample records 1 million to 1.3 million distinct CDR3 sequences, about 35% being singletons. Germline V gene sequence: CDR1 SGHTA, CDR2 FQGNSA. Between the trimmed V and J ends, which lost 6 bases and 5 bases, there was a span of 13 bases. The CDR3 loop spans 13 amino acids. There are many counts of this clonotype.

The receptor comes from an adult man with Graves' hyperthyroidism. This sequence joins TRBV7-2 and TRBJ2-5; tentative D call: TRBD1 (6 bases). The sequenced material came from peripheral blood or thyroid tissue (not recorded which). The CDR3 sequence: CASSFGQRETQYF. The CDR3, as DNA: TGTGCCAGCAGTTTTGGACAGAGGGAGACCCAGTACTTC.